These 9 T cell receptor beta chains were all obtained from the same sample, sequenced in a study of CD8+ T cells in alopecia areata. cDNA prepared by RNA extraction and subsequent reverse transcription served as the template for sequencing. Sequencing was performed with immunoSEQ multiplex PCR; in TCRdb, only in-frame clones are kept and a portion is missing. The sample consists of 170,000 or so clones, 63% of them appearing once. This material consisted of CD4+ T cells sorted from blood, taken at week 0. The receptor set was obtained from a human donor with alopecia areata.

This clone has a handful of counts. The rearrangement links TRBV9 to TRBJ2-1; unclear D gene. CDR1 and CDR2 (germline): SGDLS, YYNGEE. Trimming took off 0 bases at V and 9 bases at J, with 13 bases between the two ends. This CDR3 is built from 14 residues. The CDR3 loop reads CASSVDSGSSEQFF. Here the CDR3 DNA reads TGTGCCAGCAGCGTAGATTCTGGGTCGAGTGAGCAGTTCTTC. Full variable domain (remainder filled in from reference TRBV9 and TRBJ2-1): DSGVTQTPKHLITATGQRVTLRCSPRSGDLSVYWYQQSLDQGLQFLIQYYNGEERAKGNILERFSAQQFPDLHSELNLSSLELGDSALYFCASSVDSGSSEQFFGPGTRLTVL.

This sequence joins TRBV5-1 and TRBJ1-2; possibly TRBD1 for D (6 bases). CDR3 length: 13 residues. The germline CDR1 and CDR2 sequences are SGHRS and YFSETQ. V was clipped by 2 bases and J by 6 bases, with 11 bases between them. The CDR3 loop reads CASSLQGLDGYTF. The CDR3 coding sequence is TGCGCCAGCAGCTTACAGGGTCTTGATGGCTACACCTTC.

The chain carries TRBV5-1 and TRBJ1-1; D ambiguous. This CDR3 is built from 14 residues. Germline CDR1 SGHRS, CDR2 YFSETQ. Trimming removed 4 bases at V and 4 bases at J, with 14 bases between. CDR3 in amino acids: CASSPGQILTEAFF. The CDR3 DNA reads as TGCGCCAGCAGCCCTGGCCAGATACTCACTGAAGCTTTCTTT. Full variable domain (rest looked up from reference TRBV5-1 and TRBJ1-1): KAGVTQTPRYLIKTRGQQVTLSCSPISGHRSVSWYQQTPGQGLQFLFEYFSETQRNKGNFPGRFSGRQFSNSRSEMNVSTLELGDSALYLCASSPGQILTEAFFGQGTRLTVV.

The rearrangement joins TRBV9 to TRBJ1-2, with TRBD1 matching over 7 bases. This CDR3 comprises 15 residues. V lost 4 bases to trimming and J lost 2 bases; unmatched junction nucleotides: 8. CDR1 is SGDLS, CDR2 YYNGEE, per germline. The CDR3 DNA reads TGTGCCAGCAGCAACCGTCGGGACAGCAACTATGGCTACACCTTC. Its translation is CASSNRRDSNYGYTF.

The genes are TRBV9 and TRBJ2-7, with unresolved D. Germline V lookup: CDR1 SGDLS, CDR2 YYNGEE. V lost 1 base and J 3 bases, leaving 8 bases between the germline ends. The CDR3 has 13 residues. The CDR3 reads CASSVMSDYEQYF. CDR3 bases: TGTGCCAGCAGCGTAATGTCCGACTACGAGCAGTACTTC.

The genes are TRBV5-1 and TRBJ2-3; D gene ambiguous. Germline loops: CDR1 SGHRS, CDR2 YFSETQ. Trimming pared 0 bases from V and 6 bases from J, leaving 11 bases between. CDR3 length: 14 residues. The CDR3 nucleotides are TGCGCCAGCAGCTTGGTAGAAGCATGGGATACGCAGTATTTT. It yields the protein CASSLVEAWDTQYF.

The gene calls are TRBV25-1 and TRBJ2-6; D is possibly TRBD2 (6 bases). V was clipped by 5 bases and J by 2 bases, with 7 bases between them. Germline values: CDR1 MGHDK, CDR2 SYGVNS. The length of the CDR3 is 14 residues. DNA of the CDR3: TGTGCCAGCAGTCGGGGGACTGGGGCCAACGTCCTGACTTTC. This translates into CASSRGTGANVLTF. The complete variable domain, with remaining parts taken from reference TRBV25-1 and TRBJ2-6, reads EADIYQTPRYLVIGTGKKITLECSQTMGHDKMYWYQQDPGMELHLIHYSYGVNSTEKGDLSSESTVSRIRTEHFPLTLESARPSHTSQYLCASSRGTGANVLTFGAGSRLTVL.

The V call is TRBV25-1, the J call TRBJ1-2; D is uncertain. The germline gives CDR1 MGHDK, CDR2 SYGVNS. The CDR3 loop spans 12 amino acids. V was cut by 6 bases and J by 4 bases, with 9 bases left in between. This CDR3 is CASREGTYGYTF. The DNA for the CDR3 is TGTGCCAGCAGGGAAGGTACCTATGGCTACACCTTC.

CDR3: CASSHGSGTEAFF. The CDR3 DNA follows: TGCGCCAGCAGCCATGGATCGGGGACTGAAGCTTTCTTT. V usage is TRBV4-1 and J usage is TRBJ1-1; D unresolved. The germline V gene has CDR1 MGHRA and CDR2 YSYEKL. V was cut by 3 bases and J by 5 bases, with 10 bases left in between. The CDR3 sequence is 13 residues long.